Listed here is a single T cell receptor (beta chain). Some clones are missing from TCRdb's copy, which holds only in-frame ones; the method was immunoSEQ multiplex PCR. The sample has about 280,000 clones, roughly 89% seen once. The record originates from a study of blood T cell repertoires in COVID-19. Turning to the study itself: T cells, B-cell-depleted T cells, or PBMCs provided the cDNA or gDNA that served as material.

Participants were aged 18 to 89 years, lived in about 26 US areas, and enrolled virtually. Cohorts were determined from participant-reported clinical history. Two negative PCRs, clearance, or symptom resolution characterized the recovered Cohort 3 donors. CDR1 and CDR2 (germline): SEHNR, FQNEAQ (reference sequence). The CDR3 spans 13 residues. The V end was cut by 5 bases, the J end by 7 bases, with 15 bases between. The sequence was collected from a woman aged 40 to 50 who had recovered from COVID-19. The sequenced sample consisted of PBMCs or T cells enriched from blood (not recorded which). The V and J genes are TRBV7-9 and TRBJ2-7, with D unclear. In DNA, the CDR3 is TGTGCCAGCAGCCTTGGGCCCGCTGGGGAGCAGTACTTC. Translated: CASSLGPAGEQYF.